The table lists the clone carrying this T cell receptor beta chain with a few counts. The antigen remains undetermined. TCRdb re-analysed the 5' RACE reads in MiXCR, keeping a single row per CDR3 protein. Of 500,000 to 650,000 distinct CDR3 sequences detected, roughly 6.6% appear once; the ten largest clones hold 1.5% to 2%. These data come from a study of identical twins. This CDR3 is built from 17 residues. Trimming took 4 bases from V and 2 from J; bases not matched to a gene: 12. Overall study results and limits: Insertions were reduced in abundant cord blood beta clonotypes but not in memory repertoires.

The data were also submitted as part of a second study, on yellow fever vaccine responses in identical twins.

This chain links TRBV12-3 or TRBV12-4 with TRBJ2-5, with TRBD1 matching over 8 bases. Sequencing was carried out using PBMCs. The clonotype was recovered from a young woman in good health. CDR3: CASSSPTDRGAQETQYF. CDR3 DNA sequence: TGTGCCAGCAGTTCCCCTACCGACAGGGGAGCTCAAGAGACCCAGTACTTC.